One sample yielded the 9 T cell receptor beta chains listed below, sequenced in a study of patients and donors after allogeneic stem cell transplantation. TCRdb reprocessed the RT-PCR reads with MiXCR, giving one entry per CDR3 protein. The sample carries around 82,000 distinct CDR3 sequences, 4.5% to 5% recorded once. The material sequenced was blood, either unsorted or a sorted T cell fraction (not recorded which). The source is a human donor who was either an allogeneic HSCT recipient or a stem cell or donor lymphocyte infusion donor (not recorded which). It is not recorded whose cells these are; they may come from a transplant donor.

This clonotype was found many times. The genes are TRBV10-3 and TRBJ2-3; tentatively, D is TRBD1 or TRBD2 (5 bases each). This CDR3 region has 15 residues. The germline gives CDR1 ENHRY, CDR2 SYGVKD. Trimming took 4 bases from V and 2 from J, leaving 13 bases between them. The CDR3 loop reads CAISGGVEITDTQYF. The DNA for the CDR3 is TGTGCCATCAGTGGAGGGGTTGAAATCACAGATACGCAGTATTTT.

The sample holds many counts of this clonotype. The V call is TRBV5-6, the J call TRBJ2-1; TRBD2 matches 10 bases. V lost 3 bases and J lost 5; bases outside the gene matches: 5. This CDR3 comprises 15 residues. Germline CDR1 and CDR2: SGHDT and YYEEEE. The CDR3 region is CASSSAGGGNNEQFF. CDR3 DNA: TGTGCCAGCAGCTCAGCGGGAGGGGGCAACAATGAGCAGTTCTTC.

This clonotype has ten or more counts. The chain recombines TRBV20-1 with TRBJ2-4; 10 bases align to TRBD2. The germline V gene has CDR1 DFQATT and CDR2 SNEGSKA (reference sequence). Germline trimming cut 3 bases from V and 8 bases from J; bases unmatched to any gene: 10. The CDR3 has 15 residues. The CDR3 DNA is TGCAGTGCTAGGGAAAGCGGGGGGGCCTGGTACATTCAGTACTTC. It encodes CSARESGGAWYIQYF.

This clonotype was recorded a few times. The rearrangement joins TRBV28 to TRBJ2-2; D gene unclear. Germline-derived CDR1 and CDR2 are MDHEN and SYDVKM. The CDR3 has 14 residues. V shed 3 bases and J shed 5 bases, with 10 bases lying between them. The CDR3 is CASSFEGITGELFF. CDR3 DNA sequence: TGTGCCAGCAGTTTTGAAGGAATTACCGGGGAGCTGTTTTTT.

V and J are TRBV10-3 and TRBJ2-3, with 8 bases aligning to TRBD2. The CDR3 has 17 residues. V lost 2 bases, J lost 4 bases, and 11 bases stayed unmatched. Per germline, CDR1 ENHRY and CDR2 SYGVKD. The CDR3 is CAISEGGSGSSADTQYF. The CDR3 nucleotides read TGTGCCATCAGTGAGGGGGGGAGCGGGAGTTCTGCAGATACGCAGTATTTT.

This clonotype was seen repeatedly, ten times or more. The rearrangement links TRBV19 to TRBJ2-7; TRBD1 is a possible D gene (6 bases). Trimming stripped 3 bases from V and 3 bases from J, with 9 bases between. This CDR3 spans 13 amino acids. Germline V gene sequence: CDR1 LNHDA, CDR2 SQIVND (reference sequence). Here the CDR3 reads CASSISGDYEQYF. DNA for the CDR3: TGTGCCAGTAGTATCTCAGGGGACTACGAGCAGTACTTC.

In this sample, this clonotype turned up many times. The chain joins TRBV7-9 to TRBJ2-1, with a weak D call TRBD1 (6 bases). The CDR3 is made up of 12 amino acids. V was pared by 4 bases and J by 5 bases, with 6 bases between. CDR1 SEHNR and CDR2 FQNEAQ come from the germline V gene (reference sequence). The CDR3 DNA sequence: TGTGCCAGCAGCTGGGACAACAATGAGCAGTTCTTC. Its protein is CASSWDNNEQFF.

This clonotype was observed a handful of times. This may come from a read error, since a much larger clone is one base off. As the CDR3 is not closed by the conserved phenylalanine or tryptophan, this likely results from a read error. This chain joins TRBV5-5 and TRBJ1-6; TRBD1 matches at 9 bases. V lost 7 bases and J lost 7; bases outside the gene matches: 3. Germline CDR1 is SGHKS and CDR2 is YYEKEE (reference sequence). This CDR3 region has 13 residues. CDR3 DNA: TGTGCCAGCGGGACAGGGTACAATTCACCCCTCCACCTT. Residues: CASGTGYNSPLHL.

In this sample, this clonotype turned up a few times. The chain recombines TRBV4-2 with TRBJ1-6; D is undetermined. Deletions cut 4 bases from V and 7 bases from J, with 26 bases between. The CDR3 length is 19 residues. The germline V gene has CDR1 LGHNA and CDR2 YNFKEQ. The CDR3 nucleotides read TGTGCCAGCAGCCTTGTCCCCACGCACCGGTTTCTGGACAATTCACCCCTCCACTTT. Translated: CASSLVPTHRFLDNSPLHF.